This T cell receptor beta chain was sequenced in a study of T cell changes during pregnancy in multiple sclerosis. This CDR3 contains 17 residues. Per germline, CDR1 SGHTA and CDR2 FQGNSA. The V segment lost 5 bases and the J segment 4 bases; nucleotides outside the gene matches: 14. The protocol was immunoSEQ multiplex PCR, while the TCRdb copy is restricted to in-frame clones and leaves out a portion. The table records 70,000 to 95,000 clones, about 93% of them present only once. The TCR sequence derives from a female donor with multiple sclerosis, enrolled in a pregnancy study. The J gene is TRBJ2-7, the V gene TRBV7-2; 10 nucleotides line up with TRBD2. Sequenced material: CD4+ T cells from peripheral blood mononuclear cells, taken in the second trimester of pregnancy. For the CDR3, the DNA is TGTGCCAGCAGCGTACTTACTAGCGGGGCGTTCGGATACGAGCAGTACTTC. Its translation is CASSVLTSGAFGYEQYF.